This record concerns one TCR beta chain sequence. Its antigen remains unknown. After removal of 4 bases from V and 12 bases from J, the junction contained 19 bases not matched to a gene. Germline V CDR1 and CDR2: MNHEY, SMNVEV (reference sequence). This CDR3 is built from 18 residues. This record belongs to a study of OX40 agonist ivuxolimab in advanced cancers. Looking at the study overall: Ivuxolimab, which is an agonistic anti-OX40 (CD134) antibody, was administered to the patients. Study findings and constraints: Compared with CD4+, CD8+ T cells on average had more expanded clones. Dosing at 0.1 to 3.0 mg/kg was accompanied by clonal expansion of CD4+ and CD8+ blood T cells by week 6.

The data were produced by immunoSEQ multiplex PCR, yet TCRdb's version contains in-frame clones alone and is incomplete. The table includes about 57,000 clones, 80% to 95% detected once. The rearrangement links TRBV27 to TRBJ2-1, with 12 nucleotides matching TRBD2. This TCR came from an adult with an advanced solid tumor such as melanoma, head and neck, liver or kidney cancer. The specimen comprised CD4+ or CD8+ T cells sorted from blood, sampled in a trial of the OX40 agonist ivuxolimab. This CDR3 is CASSSRLLAGGPSPGQFF. For the CDR3, the DNA is TGTGCCAGCAGTTCAAGACTTCTAGCGGGAGGGCCCTCTCCGGGGCAGTTCTTC.